Each of the 15 T cell receptor beta chains below was sequenced from the same sample in a study of blood T cell repertoires in COVID-19. Method: immunoSEQ multiplex PCR; TCRdb's copy keeps in-frame clones and lacks some. Among 300,000 to 400,000 clones listed, about 86% were seen once. The sequenced sample was PBMCs or T cells enriched from blood (not recorded which). The receptor source for this set is a woman aged 40 to 50 with acute COVID-19.

This chain uses TRBV7-3 with TRBJ2-7; D is perhaps TRBD2 (5 bases). Trimming cost V 1 base and J 5 bases, with 9 bases left between them. Germline V CDR1 and CDR2: SGHTA, FQGTGA. CDR3 length equals 13 residues. CDR3 region: CASSLRASNEQYF. Written as DNA, the CDR3 is TGTGCCAGCAGCTTAAGGGCTAGCAACGAGCAGTACTTC.

This CDR3 is CASSPGGQQETQYF. As DNA, the CDR3 is TGTGCCAGCAGCCCGGGAGGACAGCAAGAGACCCAGTACTTC. The chain carries TRBV5-4 and TRBJ2-5; D might be TRBD2 (7 bases). Trimming left V 4 bases short and J 2 bases short, with 12 bases between. The CDR3 loop spans 14 amino acids. Germline CDR1 reads SGHNT; CDR2 reads YYREEE (reference sequence).

The sample holds a few counts of this clone. The V gene is TRBV6-5, the J gene TRBJ2-7, with 9 bases matching TRBD1. CDR1 is MNHEY, CDR2 SVGAGI, per germline. V shed 6 bases and J 2 bases; nucleotides not matched to a gene: 5. This CDR3 is 14 amino acids long. The CDR3 loop is CASSRRQGAYEQYF. The CDR3 DNA follows: TGTGCCAGCAGCCGTAGACAGGGGGCCTACGAGCAGTACTTC.

The V and J genes are TRBV19 and TRBJ2-2, with 13 bases matching TRBD2. V lost 7 bases, J lost 6 bases, and 8 bases stayed unmatched. This CDR3 comprises 16 residues. Germline CDR1 LNHDA, CDR2 SQIVND (reference sequence). CDR3 region: CASILTSGRIAGELFF. CDR3 in DNA: TGTGCCAGTATTTTGACTAGCGGGAGGATCGCCGGGGAGCTGTTTTTT.

In its sample, this clone was seen a few times. The chain uses TRBV2 and TRBJ1-6; no firm D call. Germline CDR1 reads SNHLY; CDR2 reads FYNNEI. Trimming shortened V by 7 bases and J by 9 bases, and 16 bases separated the two germline ends. CDR3 length equals 14 residues. The CDR3 DNA sequence: TGTGCCAGCAACCCCGGGGAGCTTAGTTCACCCCTCCACTTT. Translating it yields CASNPGELSSPLHF.

On this clone: Other DNA sequences within the sample encode an identical CDR3. The J gene is TRBJ1-2, the V gene TRBV5-1, with D possibly TRBD1 on 5 matching bases. This CDR3 is 13 amino acids long. The ends were cut back, 0 bases at V and 4 bases at J, with 7 bases in the middle. CDR1 SGHRS and CDR2 YFSETQ come from the germline V gene. In DNA form, the CDR3 reads TGCGCCAGCAGCTTGGGACAGTCCTATGGCTACACCTTC. It translates to CASSLGQSYGYTF.

This clone was detected a few times. The chain combines TRBV19 with TRBJ2-3, with 10 positions matching TRBD1. Losses at the gene ends were 5 bases for V and 4 bases for J; bases not matched to a gene: 9. The CDR3 length is 16 residues. Germline V gene data show CDR1 as LNHDA and CDR2 as SQIVND (reference sequence). The CDR3 nucleotides are TGTGCCAGTAGTCCTCGTCCCGGGACAGGGGCAGATACGCAGTATTTT. Translating gives CASSPRPGTGADTQYF.

As concerns this clone: Other DNA sequences in this sample translate to the same CDR3. This rearrangement joins TRBV27 to TRBJ1-2, with D possibly matching TRBD1 (6 bases). The CDR3 runs to 13 residues. The germline gives CDR1 MNHEY, CDR2 SMNVEV (reference sequence). Deletions cut 2 bases from V and 2 bases from J, with 6 bases between. The CDR3 loop reads CASSLTGNYGYTF. The CDR3 coding sequence is TGTGCCAGCAGTTTAACAGGGAACTATGGCTACACCTTC.

This rearrangement joins TRBV28 to TRBJ2-5, with TRBD1 matching over 9 bases. This CDR3 is built from 15 residues. Germline CDR1 reads MDHEN; CDR2 reads SYDVKM. V gave up 2 bases and J gave up 5 bases; unmatched junction bases: 6. The CDR3 here is CASSLGGQGDETQYF. As DNA, the CDR3 is TGTGCCAGCAGTTTAGGGGGACAGGGCGACGAGACCCAGTACTTC.

This rearrangement joins TRBV14 to TRBJ1-2; 7 bases match TRBD1. The junction had 10 bases not matched to a gene; V was cut back by 4 bases and J by 5 bases. The germline V gene encodes CDR1 SGHDN and CDR2 FVKESK. There are 15 residues in the CDR3. The CDR3 spells CASSPSTGVRYGYTF. Here the CDR3 DNA reads TGTGCCAGCAGCCCTAGCACAGGGGTACGTTATGGCTACACCTTC. Complete variable domain (other parts from reference TRBV14 and TRBJ1-2): EAGVTQFPSHSVIEKGQTVTLRCDPISGHDNLYWYRRVMGKEIKFLLHFVKESKQDESGMPNNRFLAERTGGTYSTLKVQPAELEDSGVYFCASSPSTGVRYGYTFGSGTRLTVV.

V is TRBV4-2 and J is TRBJ1-6, with D uncertain. V was clipped by 1 base and J by 7 bases, with 14 bases between them. The CDR3 totals 16 residues. Germline V gives CDR1 LGHNA, CDR2 YNFKEQ. CDR3 in DNA: TGTGCCAGCAGCCAAGTCTTCGCTGAACAGAATTCACCCCTCCACTTT. This gives the protein CASSQVFAEQNSPLHF.

This chain connects TRBV6-5 to TRBJ1-2; weak D call: TRBD1 (5 bases). Germline values: CDR1 MNHEY, CDR2 SVGAGI. V dropped 7 bases and J dropped 4 bases, with 13 bases sitting between them. This CDR3 region has 13 residues. The CDR3 nucleotides read TGTGCCAGCATTGGTAGGGGCCCCTATGGCTACACCTTC. This translates into CASIGRGPYGYTF.

The V gene is TRBV5-4, the J gene TRBJ2-7; D gene unclear. This CDR3 contains 15 residues. CDR1 is SGHNT, CDR2 YYREEE, per germline (reference sequence). V dropped 0 bases and J dropped 3 bases, with 13 bases sitting between them. In DNA form, the CDR3 reads TGTGCCAGCAGCTTGGACCCTACCGCATTCTACGAGCAGTACTTC. As protein: CASSLDPTAFYEQYF.

This chain joins TRBV4-2 and TRBJ2-1, with 11 bases identical to TRBD2. V was clipped by 4 bases and J by 6 bases; unmatched bases: 11. The CDR3 spans 17 residues. Germline CDR1 and CDR2: LGHNA and YNFKEQ. The CDR3 is CASSLKILAGAGNEQFF. The CDR3 DNA follows: TGTGCCAGCAGCCTAAAAATACTAGCGGGAGCTGGCAATGAGCAGTTCTTC.

This clone was recorded once. CDR3 amino acids: CASSLQGSPNPAFF. The CDR3 DNA reads as TGTGCCAGCAGCTTACAGGGGTCGCCCAATCCAGCTTTCTTT. The genes are TRBV7-9 and TRBJ1-1, with TRBD1 as a possible D gene (6 bases). The V end lost 2 bases, the J end lost 10 bases, and 17 bases lay between the germline ends. CDR1 is SEHNR and CDR2 is FQNEAQ in the germline V gene (reference sequence). The length of the CDR3 is 14 residues. The full variable domain, rest sourced from reference TRBV7-9 and TRBJ1-1, is DTGVSQNPRHKITKRGQNVTFRCDPISEHNRLYWYRQTLGQGPEFLTYFQNEAQLEKSRLLSDRFSAERPKGSFSTLEIQRTEQGDSAMYLCASSLQGSPNPAFFGQGTRLTVV.